This TCR beta chain was captured by sequencing in a study of vaccination effects on CD4 cells after COVID-19. Assay used: immunoSEQ multiplex PCR; TCRdb lists only in-frame clones, some missing. The data contain more than 65,000 clones, 75% to 85% of them singletons. This CDR3 is 15 amino acids long. Looked up from germline, CDR1 is GTSNPN and CDR2 is SVGIG (reference sequence). The V end was cut by 0 bases, the J end by 6 bases, with 15 bases between. As for this clone: Antigen unknown.

ViraFEST used viral peptide pools to expand antigen-specific CD4+ T cells before sequencing. At the end of about 9 days of culture, CD4+ T cells were isolated. Subjects were given two BNT162b2 or mRNA-1273 vaccine doses. Under 2.5 million PBMC were seeded per well and grown in the presence of approximately 9.5 IU/ml IL-2 and 8.5 to 10 ug/ml peptides. Sample: CD4+ T cells from PBMCs cultured with HCoV-229E spike peptides, taken after COVID-19 vaccination. The sequence was obtained from a human donor who received a COVID-19 vaccine. This rearrangement joins TRBV30 to TRBJ1-5, with a tentative D call TRBD1 (5 bases). The CDR3 region is CAWSVRDSRRQPQHF. CDR3 DNA sequence: TGTGCCTGGAGTGTACGAGACAGCAGGCGTCAGCCCCAGCATTTT.